Listed below are T cell receptor beta chains from one sample, sequenced in a study of shared clonotypes between healthy human individuals. TCRdb's copy holds only in-frame clones and misses some; the assay was immunoSEQ multiplex PCR. The sample contains millions of clones, more than 85% of which appear only once. Material for sequencing was naive CD8+ T cells from PBMCs. All receptors derive from a man aged 18 to 35 in good health. Some clones in this sample may be carry-over from other donors' samples. Both conserved end residues are part of each CDR3. Size is omitted from some rows. Given values are once, few, many or a class for expanded clones.

V	J	length	size	CDR3
TRBV5-6	TRBJ2-7	14	.	CASSLGQNNYEQYF
TRBV4-1	TRBJ2-3	15	.	CASSPLTGSTDTQYF
TRBV9	TRBJ1-1	14	.	CASSGLPTVTEAFF
TRBV15	TRBJ2-7	15	.	CATSSVETSGALQYF
TRBV6-1	TRBJ2-7	15	.	CASSPGNAKTYEQYF
TRBV30	TRBJ2-3	14	.	CAWSETGGPDTQYF
TRBV11-2	TRBJ2-1	11	.	CATAGGPEQFF
TRBV27	TRBJ2-3	18	.	CASSLLTTSGIDTDTQYF
TRBV15	TRBJ1-2	15	.	CATSTEGGTNYGYTF
TRBV27	TRBJ1-5	18	.	CASSLYPSDQGAPQPQHF
TRBV7-8	TRBJ1-2	15	.	CASSQGGPLLPGYTF
TRBV27	TRBJ1-1	14	.	CASSILQGDTEAFF
TRBV27	TRBJ2-7	14	.	CASSLRGAAYEQYF
TRBV7-9	TRBJ2-1	16	.	CASSRRGLGRDNEQFF
TRBV7-8	TRBJ2-7	15	.	CASSPSGGPSYEQYF
TRBV5-1	TRBJ1-1	14	once	CASSYQGANTEAFF
TRBV27	TRBJ2-3	15	.	CASSFGLAGADTQYF
TRBV5-1	TRBJ2-7	12	.	CASSLTPYEQYF
TRBV19	TRBJ2-7	16	.	CASSIRLAGASYEQYF
TRBV6-5	TRBJ2-1	16	.	CASSYPGTSRTNEQFF
TRBV5-6	TRBJ1-1	14	.	CASSSVGENTEAFF
TRBV7-9	TRBJ2-1	16	.	CASSIHPGPGYNEQFF
TRBV7-9	TRBJ2-7	14	.	CASSLVGQNYEQYF
TRBV7-9	TRBJ2-7	14	.	CASSPGLQTYEQYF
TRBV19	TRBJ1-2	14	.	CASSPGPTNYGYTF
TRBV21-1	TRBJ1-5	17	.	CASSRQSTGGGNQPQHF
TRBV13	TRBJ1-4	15	.	CASSLGPGAGEKLFF
TRBV7-9	TRBJ2-5	13	.	CASSFGRGETQYF
TRBV19	TRBJ1-1	15	.	CASRGRQGINTEAFF
TRBV30	TRBJ1-3	13	.	CAWSVESGNTIYF
TRBV4-1	TRBJ1-2	16	.	CASSQDVDRESYGYTF
TRBV27	TRBJ1-4	15	.	CASSLLPATNEKLFF
TRBV6-5	TRBJ2-3	16	.	CASSYELAGHTDTQYF
TRBV19	TRBJ2-5	14	.	CASRGFGLQETQYF
TRBV28	TRBJ2-3	14	.	CASSSTGDTDTQYF